Reported below is one T cell receptor (beta chain). Antigen specificity is unknown. V was trimmed by 6 bases and J by 4 bases, leaving 14 bases between them. The CDR3 consists of 14 residues. Germline V gives CDR1 SGHTS, CDR2 YDEGEE. Running of the assay took place at deep level. TCRdb's table, derived via immunoSEQ multiplex PCR, lists solely in-frame clones and lacks some. The sample records some 2.4 million clones, approximately 94% being singletons. This entry comes from a study of shared clonotypes between healthy human individuals. Study-wide background: Ranging from 18 to 49 in age, donors were two women and three men.

General observations from the study: Investigators collected only blood, and repertoires in tissues likely differ. Expectations were that clonotype sharing among donors would be affected by sequencing depth.

Sequences were obtained from naive CD4+ T cells from PBMCs. Indicated subset: CD45RA+ positively selected. The chain joins TRBV5-8 to TRBJ1-5; D is perhaps TRBD1 (6 bases). This clonotype was sampled from a man between 18 and 29 years old in good health. Some clones in this sample may be carry-over from other donors' samples. The CDR3, as DNA: TGTGCCAGCACCCAACAGGGTCCGAATCAGCCCCAGCATTTT. Its translation is CASTQQGPNQPQHF. Full variable domain (outside the CDR3, taken from reference TRBV5-8 and TRBJ1-5): EAGVTQSPTHLIKTRGQQATLRCSPISGHTSVYWYQQALGLGLQFLLWYDEGEERNRGNFPPRFSGRQFPNYSSELNVNALELEDSALYLCASTQQGPNQPQHFGDGTRLSIL.